These 14 T cell receptor beta chains originate from one sample sequenced in a study of metastatic and nonmetastatic thyroid tumors. TCRdb ran MiXCR on the PCR reads. The sample shows about 12,000 clones, roughly 12% of them seen only once. No patient received treatment before thyroid surgery. The sequenced material came from blood. The receptors derive from a female donor with papillary thyroid cancer or a benign thyroid nodule (not recorded which). Some clones in this sample may be carry-over from other donors' samples.

Ten or more counts support this clone. The chain uses TRBV20-1 and TRBJ2-7; 9 positions match TRBD1. The J segment lost 5 bases and the V segment lost 0 bases, leaving 8 bases of the junction unmatched. CDR3 length: 15 residues. In germline, CDR1 is DFQATT, CDR2 SNEGSKA (reference sequence). The CDR3: CSARDTGGALDEQYF. CDR3 in DNA: TGCAGTGCTAGAGATACAGGGGGCGCCTTGGACGAGCAGTACTTC.

This clone was seen many times. The CDR3 region is CASSSPDRMHTEAFF. The DNA for the CDR3 is TGTGCCAGCAGCTCGCCAGACAGGATGCACACTGAAGCTTTCTTT. The rearrangement uses TRBV9 and TRBJ1-1, with D possibly matching TRBD1 (6 bases). The V end was cut by 4 bases, the J end by 3 bases, with 16 bases between. The CDR3 has 15 amino acids. The V gene's germline CDR1 is SGDLS and CDR2 YYNGEE.

Comment on this clone: It is likely a read error, because the conserved phenylalanine at the end of the CDR3 is missing. The gene calls are TRBV6-1 and TRBJ1-1; possibly TRBD1 for D (5 bases). The CDR3 has 11 amino acids. The V gene's germline CDR1 is MNHNS and CDR2 SASEGT. The CDR3 loop is CASRVDTGAFY. The CDR3 nucleotides read TGTGCCAGCAGGGTGGACACTGGAGCTTTCTAT.

This clone was found many times. CDR3 region: CSASKTLESYTF. CDR3 DNA: TGCAGTGCTAGTAAAACCTTAGAGAGCTACACCTTC. The genes are TRBV20-1 and TRBJ1-2; D unclear. V was clipped by 3 bases and J by 9 bases, with 14 bases between them. The germline V gene encodes CDR1 DFQATT and CDR2 SNEGSKA (reference sequence). The CDR3 has 12 amino acids.

The rearrangement uses TRBV27 and TRBJ2-1, with TRBD2 identical over 13 bases. Unmatched junction bases numbered 1, after V lost 6 bases and J lost 5 bases. Germline CDR1 MNHEY, CDR2 SMNVEV (reference sequence). The CDR3 has 14 amino acids. DNA for the CDR3: TGTGCCAGCAGGGGACTAGCGGGGAACAATGAGCAGTTCTTC. It specifies CASRGLAGNNEQFF.

This clone has ten or more counts. V is TRBV30 and J is TRBJ1-2; D possibly corresponds to TRBD1 (6 bases). This CDR3 is 13 amino acids long. V was clipped by 2 bases and J by 2 bases, with 9 bases between them. CDR1 GTSNPN and CDR2 SVGIG come from the germline V gene (reference sequence). The CDR3 region is CAWSQGQNYGYTF. CDR3 sequence (DNA): TGTGCCTGGAGTCAGGGGCAAAACTATGGCTACACCTTC. Drawing the rest from reference TRBV30 and TRBJ1-2, the complete variable domain is SQTIHQWPATLVQPVGSPLSLECTVEGTSNPNLYWYRQAAGRGLQLLFYSVGIGQISSEVPQNLSASRPQDRQFILSSKKLLLSDSGFYLCAWSQGQNYGYTFGSGTRLTVV.

In this sample, this clone turned up many times. The rearrangement uses TRBV6-2 or TRBV6-3 and TRBJ1-4, with a tentative D call TRBD1 (6 bases). The germline V gene encodes CDR1 MNHEY and CDR2 SVGEGT. Trimming shortened V by 5 bases and J by 8 bases, and 18 bases separated the two germline ends. CDR3 length: 15 residues. The CDR3 DNA follows: TGTGCCAGCAGTACGTGGTCAGGGGTGTTCGAAAAACTGTTTTTT. Its protein is CASSTWSGVFEKLFF.

With regard to this clone: The junction shows a germline mismatch at one end, possibly a read error. Additional DNA sequences in this sample encode the identical CDR3. The V gene is TRBV28, the J gene TRBJ2-7; 11 positions agree with TRBD1. Looked up from germline, CDR1 is MDHEN and CDR2 is SYDVKM. This CDR3 region has 14 residues. The CDR3 here is CASSSGQGADEQYF. DNA of the CDR3: TGTGCCAGCAGTTCCGGACAGGGGGCCGATGAGCAGTACTTT.

This clone was observed many times. V and J are TRBV2 and TRBJ2-1; D is possibly TRBD2 (6 bases). CDR3 size: 12 residues. Trimming left V 5 bases short and J 8 bases short, with 10 bases between. Germline V CDR1 and CDR2: SNHLY, FYNNEI. CDR3 loop: CASSPGRHEQFF. The CDR3, as DNA: TGTGCCAGCAGTCCAGGGAGGCATGAGCAGTTCTTC.

Only a few counts were recorded for this clone. The chain is built from TRBV27 and TRBJ2-5; TRBD1 is a possible D gene (6 bases). The CDR3 sequence is 15 residues long. CDR1 is MNHEY, CDR2 SMNVEV, per germline (reference sequence). Between the trimmed V and J ends, which lost 1 base and 2 bases, there was a span of 11 bases. CDR3 protein: CASSLFAGEQETQYF. CDR3 sequence (DNA): TGTGCCAGCAGTTTATTTGCAGGGGAACAAGAGACCCAGTACTTC.

This clone was seen at least ten times. The chain carries TRBV5-1 and TRBJ2-2, with unresolved D. CDR3 size: 15 residues. Germline CDR1 and CDR2: SGHRS and YFSETQ. V was cut by 2 bases and J by 5 bases, with 13 bases left in between. CDR3 bases: TGCGCCAGCAGCTTTTCTGCTGGAAGGACCGGGGAGCTGTTTTTT. This codes for CASSFSAGRTGELFF. The full variable domain, in which reference TRBV5-1 and TRBJ2-2 provide the parts outside the CDR3, is KAGVTQTPRYLIKTRGQQVTLSCSPISGHRSVSWYQQTPGQGLQFLFEYFSETQRNKGNFPGRFSGRQFSNSRSEMNVSTLELGDSALYLCASSFSAGRTGELFFGEGSRLTVL.

This clone was counted many times. The chain employs TRBV19 and TRBJ1-5; D is ambiguous. This CDR3 comprises 14 residues. Germline V CDR1 and CDR2: LNHDA, SQIVND (reference sequence). Trimming cost V 4 bases and J 2 bases, with 9 bases left between them. DNA for the CDR3: TGTGCCAGTAGTAACCCGCGGGGCAATCAGCCCCAGCATTTT. Its translation: CASSNPRGNQPQHF.

This clone was picked up many times. CDR3 sequence (DNA): TGCAGTGCTAGCCCGGGACCTGAGCAGTTCTTC. Translation gives CSASPGPEQFF. The rearrangement uses TRBV20-1 and TRBJ2-1; D could derive from TRBD1 or TRBD2 (5 bases each). The CDR3 is 11 amino acids. The ends were cut back, 3 bases at V and 9 bases at J, with 9 bases in the middle. Germline CDR1 DFQATT, CDR2 SNEGSKA (reference sequence).

Concerning this clone itself: This could be a read error, since a much larger clone is one nucleotide away. The rearrangement joins TRBV15 to TRBJ2-1; D perhaps matches TRBD2 (5 bases). Trimming stripped 7 bases from V and 5 bases from J, with 18 bases between. The CDR3 is made up of 15 amino acids. Germline values: CDR1 LNHNV, CDR2 YYDKDF (reference sequence). The CDR3 loop reads CATKGVAFLNNEQFF. CDR3 bases: TGTGCCACCAAGGGAGTGGCCTTTCTCAACAATGAGCAGTTCTTC.